Each of the 17 T cell receptor beta chains below was sequenced from the same sample in a study of cytomegalovirus exposure and HLA in healthy donors. 60 Vbeta and 13 Jbeta primers were used in PCR. Profiling relied on immunoSEQ multiplex PCR, and the TCRdb table lists in-frame clones only, not all of them. This table has about 150,000 clones, roughly 76% appearing once. Source material: PBMCs. Receptor source: a male donor in good health and CMV-seronegative.

The CDR3 loop is CASSLLWRGSDRGEQFF. The CDR3 coding sequence is TGTGCCAGCAGCTTACTCTGGCGGGGGAGCGACCGGGGTGAGCAGTTCTTC. The rearrangement links TRBV7-9 to TRBJ2-1; TRBD2 agrees at 7 bases. CDR3 size: 17 residues. V lost 2 bases and J lost 9; bases outside the gene matches: 16. Per the germline V gene, CDR1 is SEHNR and CDR2 is FQNEAQ (reference sequence).

J is TRBJ2-5 and V is TRBV10-3; D ambiguous. V lost 11 bases and J lost 6, with 13 bases in between. The CDR3 extends over 11 amino acids. Germline assignment: CDR1 ENHRY and CDR2 SYGVKD. The CDR3 here is CAVLRGKTQYF. The CDR3 bases are TGTGCCGTGCTTAGAGGCAAGACCCAGTACTTC.

The chain combines TRBV29-1 with TRBJ2-3; TRBD1 aligns across 11 bases. Per germline, CDR1 SQVTM and CDR2 ANQGSEA. The V segment lost 6 bases and the J segment 2 bases; nucleotides outside the gene matches: 7. CDR3 length: 15 residues. The DNA for the CDR3 is TGCAGCGTGGCCCGGGACAGGGGGGCCACAGATACGCAGTATTTT. It encodes CSVARDRGATDTQYF.

This clone showed up just once. The chain is built from TRBV5-4 and TRBJ1-6, with 7 bases fitting TRBD1. With 0 bases clipped from V and 7 bases from J, the junction kept 7 bases outside the gene matches. Germline V gene lookup returns CDR1 SGHNT and CDR2 YYREEE (reference sequence). The length of the CDR3 is 16 residues. The DNA for the CDR3 is TGTGCCAGCAGCTTGGGGCCCCAGGGGGAAAATTCACCCCTCCACTTT. Amino acid sequence: CASSLGPQGENSPLHF. Drawing the rest from reference TRBV5-4 and TRBJ1-6, the complete variable domain is ETGVTQSPTHLIKTRGQQVTLRCSSQSGHNTVSWYQQALGQGPQFIFQYYREEENGRGNFPPRFSGLQFPNYSSELNVNALELDDSALYLCASSLGPQGENSPLHFGNGTRLTVT.

J is TRBJ2-1 and V is TRBV7-2; 12 bases agree with TRBD2. The length of the CDR3 is 12 residues. Germline trimming cut 10 bases from V and 10 bases from J; bases unmatched to any gene: 5. In germline, CDR1 is SGHTA, CDR2 FQGNSA. The CDR3 sequence: CAKGLAGKEQFF. In DNA form, the CDR3 reads TGTGCCAAGGGACTAGCGGGTAAAGAGCAGTTCTTC.

The CDR3 coding sequence is TGCAGCGTCCAGCGGGGGGACCGTGAGACCCAGTACTTC. Amino acid sequence: CSVQRGDRETQYF. This chain connects TRBV29-1 to TRBJ2-5; 9 bases align to TRBD2. V gave up 6 bases and J gave up 5 bases; unmatched junction bases: 7. CDR1 is SQVTM, CDR2 ANQGSEA, per germline. The CDR3 runs 13 residues.

This clone appeared a few times. The rearrangement links TRBV10-3 to TRBJ1-5; no clear D. The CDR3 is 14 amino acids. Looked up from germline, CDR1 is ENHRY and CDR2 is SYGVKD. Trimming removed 4 bases from V and 8 bases from J, with 15 bases in between. This CDR3 is CAISGQAGMEPQHF. CDR3 bases: TGTGCCATCAGTGGGCAGGCCGGGATGGAGCCCCAGCATTTT.

This CDR3 is CASSSQRGGPIYEQYF. DNA of the CDR3: TGTGCCAGCAGCTCCCAACGGGGGGGCCCCATTTACGAGCAGTACTTC. The rearrangement uses TRBV11-2 and TRBJ2-5; 8 bases fit TRBD2. The J call could be wrong; TRBJ2-7 is a better fit for the DNA end. CDR1 is SGHAT, CDR2 FQNNGV, per germline. This CDR3 has 16 residues.

This chain uses TRBV5-4 with TRBJ2-2; TRBD2 matches at 10 bases. This CDR3 contains 18 residues. Germline V CDR1 and CDR2: SGHNT, YYREEE (reference sequence). J lost 2 bases, V lost 0 bases, and 7 bases had no gene match. The chain's CDR3 is CASSLAGSGGLNTGELFF. The CDR3 DNA reads as TGTGCCAGCAGCTTGGCGGGTAGCGGGGGGCTTAACACCGGGGAGCTGTTTTTT.

The gene calls are TRBV7-9 and TRBJ1-2; 9 bases match TRBD1. CDR3 length equals 15 residues. Looked up from germline, CDR1 is SEHNR and CDR2 is FQNEAQ (reference sequence). Unmatched junction bases numbered 6, after V lost 1 base and J lost 6 bases. CDR3 in amino acids: CASSLGGGTGHGYTF. CDR3 DNA sequence: TGTGCCAGCAGCTTAGGGGGCGGGACAGGGCATGGCTACACCTTC.

The chain is built from TRBV6-1 and TRBJ2-7, with D perhaps TRBD1 (5 bases). Germline lookup yields CDR1 MNHNS and CDR2 SASEGT. There are 15 residues in the CDR3. V was cut by 0 bases and J by 2 bases, with 11 bases left in between. CDR3 bases: TGTGCCAGCAGTGAAGCGCTTCGACAGCCCTACGAGCAGTACTTC. Translated, it gives CASSEALRQPYEQYF.

A few counts support this clone. The chain uses TRBV7-2 and TRBJ2-5; D ambiguous. The germline V and J ends were trimmed by 3 bases and 2 bases, with 13 bases remaining between them. CDR1 SGHTA and CDR2 FQGNSA come from the germline V gene. There are 15 residues in the CDR3. CDR3 protein: CASSFNIKNQETQYF. The CDR3 nucleotides read TGTGCCAGCAGCTTCAACATAAAAAATCAAGAGACCCAGTACTTC.

The gene calls are TRBV6-6 and TRBJ1-3; D perhaps matches TRBD1 (6 bases). The CDR3 is made up of 14 amino acids. Looked up from germline, CDR1 is MNHNY and CDR2 is SVGAGI (reference sequence). Trimming removed 8 bases from V and 0 bases from J, with 11 bases in between. CDR3 sequence: CASRTGHSGNTIYF. In DNA form, the CDR3 reads TGTGCCAGCCGTACAGGGCACTCTGGAAACACCATATATTTT.

This chain links TRBV5-8 with TRBJ1-3; D is unclear. V lost 0 bases, J lost 4 bases, and 8 bases lay in between. Germline loops: CDR1 SGHTS, CDR2 YDEGEE. The CDR3 has 14 residues. The CDR3 here is CASSLVSVGNTIYF. The CDR3 region has the DNA TGTGCCAGCAGCTTGGTGTCAGTCGGAAACACCATATATTTT.

The rearrangement joins TRBV29-1 to TRBJ2-7, with D perhaps TRBD1 (6 bases). V gave up 3 bases and J gave up 4 bases, with 10 bases separating them. This CDR3 has 12 residues. Germline loops: CDR1 SQVTM, CDR2 ANQGSEA. The DNA of the CDR3 is TGCAGCGTTGACGTTCAGGGGTACGAGCAGTACTTC. Translated: CSVDVQGYEQYF.

This chain links TRBV5-6 with TRBJ2-7; TRBD2 agrees at 10 bases. In germline, CDR1 is SGHDT, CDR2 YYEEEE. The V and J ends lost 3 bases and 4 bases, in that order; junction bases with no gene match: 10. The CDR3 extends over 16 amino acids. CDR3 sequence: CASSWGASGGIYEQYF. CDR3 DNA: TGTGCCAGCAGCTGGGGGGCTAGCGGGGGAATTTACGAGCAGTACTTC.

The chain combines TRBV11-2 with TRBJ1-2; D not resolved. CDR1 and CDR2 (germline): SGHAT, FQNNGV. V was cut by 3 bases and J by 6 bases, with 14 bases left in between. The CDR3 length is 14 residues. The CDR3 coding sequence is TGTGCCAGCAGCTTTGTCCGCAGGCAGCATGGCTACACCTTC. This encodes CASSFVRRQHGYTF.